The TCR beta chain described here comes from a study of PD-L1 blockade in urothelial cancer. Turning to the study itself: Starting in about 2014, patients were given atezolizumab (1,200 mg intravenously every 3 weeks). Male sex and bladder-origin urothelial cancer were recorded for about 85% of the roughly 30 patients. A median blood sample held around 130,000 T cells and about 89,000 unique TCRs.

Repertoires were generated with immunoSEQ multiplex PCR, while TCRdb's copy carries only in-frame clones and drops some. The sample includes under 25,000 clones, 82% of them seen just once. CDR1 is SGHKS and CDR2 is YYEKEE in the germline V gene (reference sequence). The CDR3 loop spans 13 amino acids. V lost 1 base and J lost 7, with 12 bases in between. Time point denoted: peripheral blood 6 weeks after treatment start. Locally advanced or metastatic urothelial carcinoma was present in patients. This sequence joins TRBV5-5 and TRBJ2-7, with TRBD2 as a possible D gene (6 bases). The origin of this receptor is a man aged 65 to 79 with urothelial cancer. This specimen consisted of PBMCs, obtained around atezolizumab (anti-PD-L1) treatment. The CDR3 protein is CASSLIGRGEQYF. The CDR3, as DNA: TGTGCCAGCAGCTTGATCGGGAGAGGAGAGCAGTACTTC.